The rows below give T cell receptor beta chains drawn from one sample of a study of blood T cell repertoires in COVID-19. Using immunoSEQ multiplex PCR, the repertoire was profiled, and TCRdb retains in-frame clones only, with some absent. The table shows roughly 380,000 clones, with around 89% occurring only once. The material sequenced was peripheral blood. Receptors originate from a woman aged 40 to 55 with COVID-19, enrolled during active disease. The CDR3 runs from the conserved cysteine through the conserved F or W. A D gene is named only where the DNA matches it firmly. Size tells how often a clone was seen (once, few, many) or the class of an expanded clone, and some rows leave it out.

TRBJ1-1 - TRBV2 - TGTGCCAGCAGTATAGAAGTAAACACTGAAGCTTTCTTT CASSIEVNTEAFF
TRBJ2-3 TRBD2 TRBV27 - TGTGCCAGCAGTTTTGGCCCGGGGAGCGGGAGTACAGATACGCAGTATTTT CASSFGPGSGSTDTQYF
TRBJ2-7 - TRBV14 - TGTGCCAGCAGCCAACTGGTCAGGGCGAACGAGCAGTACTTC CASSQLVRANEQYF
TRBJ1-2 - TRBV7-6 - TGTGCCAGCAGCGAGATGGGCTCCCTCTATGGCTACACCTTC CASSEMGSLYGYTF
TRBJ1-4 TRBD1 TRBV19 - TGTGCCAGTAAAAGACAGGGTAATGAAAAACTGTTTTTT CASKRQGNEKLFF
TRBJ1-5 - TRBV19 - TGTGCCAGTTCCCAACTCATGGGGCAGGGCTACAATCAGCCCCAGCATTTT CASSQLMGQGYNQPQHF
TRBJ1-1 TRBD1 TRBV9 - TGTGCCAGCAGTCCAGACAGGGGGCTCACTGAAGCTTTCTTT CASSPDRGLTEAFF
TRBJ1-6 - TRBV2 - TGTGCCAGCAGTGAAGCCGCGGGTATTTCACCCCTCCACTTT CASSEAAGISPLHF
TRBJ1-2 TRBD1 TRBV12-3/TRBV12-4 - TGTGCCAGCAGTTATACAGGGGATGGCTACACCTTC CASSYTGDGYTF
TRBJ2-1 TRBD1 TRBV5-5 - TGTGCCAGCAGCTTAGGGACAGGTCTGTATGAGCAGTTCTTC CASSLGTGLYEQFF
TRBJ1-5 TRBD1 TRBV7-9 - TGTGCCAGCAGAGCTGGACAGGCAGGCAATCAGCCCCAGCATTTT CASRAGQAGNQPQHF
TRBJ1-4 TRBD1 TRBV4-3 - TGCGCCAGCAGCCAAGAAGGGGACAGGCGCAGAACTAATGAAAAACTGTTTTTT CASSQEGDRRRTNEKLFF
TRBJ2-3 TRBD2 TRBV4-1 - TGCGCCAGCAGCCAGAGGGACACTGGTTGGACTAGCGGGGATACGCAGTATTTT CASSQRDTGWTSGDTQYF
TRBJ1-1 TRBD1 TRBV5-6 - TGTGCCAGCAGCACTGACAGGGGGCGGATTGAAGCTTTCTTT CASSTDRGRIEAFF
TRBJ2-7 TRBD1 TRBV10-2 once TGCGCCACCTCCGGACAGGGCCCCTACGAGCAGTACTTC CATSGQGPYEQYF
TRBJ1-1 - TRBV9 few TGTGCCAGCAGCCTTGGGGAGGCCACTGAAGCTTTCTTT CASSLGEATEAFF
TRBJ2-2 - TRBV7-2 - TGTGCCAGCAGCCCAGCCACAGGGTTATACACCGGGGAGCTGTTTTTT CASSPATGLYTGELFF
TRBJ1-2 - TRBV7-9 - TGTGCCAGCAGCCGAGAGGGATATGGCTACACCTTC CASSREGYGYTF
TRBJ1-5 TRBD1 TRBV29-1 - TGCAGCGTCTCTACAGGGGGCCAGCCCCAGCATTTT CSVSTGGQPQHF
TRBJ1-2 - TRBV7-2 - TGTGCCAGCACCGGCGGGGGATATGGCTACACCTTC CASTGGGYGYTF
TRBJ2-7 TRBD1 TRBV7-2 - TGTGCCAGCAGCTTAGCGGGACAGGTATACGAGCAGTACTTC CASSLAGQVYEQYF
TRBJ1-4 TRBD1 TRBV28 - TGTGCCAGCAGTTTGATCACTCCGGGACAGATGAATGAAAAACTGTTTTTT CASSLITPGQMNEKLFF
TRBJ2-5 - TRBV7-2 - TGTGCCAGCAGCTTAGGTTCAGGGTGGGAGACCCAGTACTTC CASSLGSGWETQYF
TRBJ2-1 TRBD1 TRBV19 - TGTGCCAGTAGTCTCACTCCGACAGGGTCCAATGAGCAGTTCTTC CASSLTPTGSNEQFF
TRBJ2-3 - TRBV19 - TGTGCCAGTAGCCGGAAAGCGGATCACACAGATACGCAGTATTTT CASSRKADHTDTQYF
TRBJ1-3 - TRBV7-2 once TGTGCCAGCAGCTTAGCTTCTGACAAAGGAAACACCATATATTTT CASSLASDKGNTIYF
TRBJ2-3 TRBD2 TRBV4-1 - TGCGCCAGCAGCCAAGCGGGAGGGGGGTCAGATACGCAGTATTTT CASSQAGGGSDTQYF
TRBJ2-5 TRBD2 TRBV6-5 - TGTGCCAGCAGACGAACTAGCGGATGGGAGACCCAGTACTTC CASRRTSGWETQYF
TRBJ1-5 - TRBV10-1 - TGCGCCAGCAGTGAAGTGAGAGATCAGCCCCAGCATTTT CASSEVRDQPQHF
TRBJ2-1 TRBD1 TRBV2 few TGTGCCACCTCACAGGGGAGACCTTACAATGAGCAGTTCTTC CATSQGRPYNEQFF
TRBJ2-3 TRBD2 TRBV6-2/TRBV6-3 once TGTGCCAGCAGTTCCCGAAGCGGGGCGGGAGGGTCCCAAGATACGCAGTATTTT CASSSRSGAGGSQDTQYF
TRBJ2-6 - TRBV5-1 - TGCGCCAGCACTCATAACAGCCTAAGCTCTGGGGCCAACGTCCTGACTTTC CASTHNSLSSGANVLTF
TRBJ2-7 - TRBV11-3 - TGTGCCAGCAGCTTGGGGCAGGGGATGGACGAGCAGTACTTC CASSLGQGMDEQYF
TRBJ1-1 - TRBV6-6 - TGTGCCAGCACCTCAGGAAGGACAAGAGCTTTCTTT CASTSGRTRAFF
TRBJ2-2 TRBD2 TRBV30 - TGTGCCAGCCCCACCCGGGAGGGGAGCACCGGGGAGCTGTTTTTT CASPTREGSTGELFF
TRBJ1-3 - TRBV7-9 - TGTGCCAGCAGCCTTAGCGGCCCTGGTGGAAACACCATATATTTT CASSLSGPGGNTIYF
TRBJ1-2 - TRBV28 - TGTGCCAGCTCCCCCCGAGGGCCAAAGGGCTACACCTTC CASSPRGPKGYTF
TRBJ2-7 TRBD1 TRBV6-5 - TGTGCCAGCAGTCCCGGGACAGGGTGGTCCGAGCAGTACTTC CASSPGTGWSEQYF
TRBJ1-5 TRBD1 TRBV10-3 - TGTGCCATCAGCCCCGGGACAGGGCAGCCCCAGCATTTT CAISPGTGQPQHF
TRBJ2-6 TRBD1 TRBV19 - TGTGCCAGTAGTGTCCCACTCGGGACAGGGGGACTCTCTGGGGCCAACGTCCTGACTTTC CASSVPLGTGGLSGANVLTF
TRBJ2-3 TRBD1 TRBV5-1 - TGCGCCAGCAACCGGGACAGGGGCACAGATACGCAGTATTTT CASNRDRGTDTQYF
TRBJ2-6 - TRBV28 - TGTGCCAGCATCGAGAGGAACTCTGGGGCCAACGTCCTGACTTTC CASIERNSGANVLTF
TRBJ2-1 - TRBV28 - TGTGCCAGCAGTTTAGGGGCCCCCTACAATGAGCAGTTCTTC CASSLGAPYNEQFF
TRBJ2-7 - TRBV2 - TGTGCCAGCAGTGAAATCTTCGGGCCCAGGGACGAGCAGTACTTC CASSEIFGPRDEQYF
TRBJ1-5 TRBD1 TRBV27 - TGTGCCAGCAGCCCCAGGGGGGATAGCAATCAGCCCCAGCATTTT CASSPRGDSNQPQHF
TRBJ2-3 TRBD2 TRBV2 - TGTGCCAGCAGGGGACCGGGACTAGCGGGAGGGCCGCATACGCAGTATTTT CASRGPGLAGGPHTQYF
TRBJ1-6 - TRBV3-1/TRBV3-2 - TGTGCCAGCAGCCCCGACCTGATTGGGACTGGATTAACGGGCTCCTATAATTCACCCCTCCACTTT CASSPDLIGTGLTGSYNSPLHF
TRBJ2-5 TRBD2 TRBV19 - TGTGCCAGTAGTATCCAGCGGGGGGGGCACCAAGAGACCCAGTACTTC CASSIQRGGHQETQYF
TRBJ1-3 TRBD1 TRBV3-1/TRBV3-2 - TGTGCCAGCAGCGGCAGGGGGGCTGGAAACACCATATATTTT CASSGRGAGNTIYF
TRBJ2-4 - TRBV6-1 few TGTGCCAGCAGTGAAGTCGCAGGGTCGGGGGGCAAAGAAAACATTCAGTACTTC CASSEVAGSGGKENIQYF